This TCR beta chain was found in a study of cytomegalovirus exposure and HLA in healthy donors (dated by TCRdb to 2016 to 2017). Notes on the research overall: According to an earlier analysis of several hundred of the donors, about 180 million T cells yielded over 90 million unique TCR beta sequences and roughly 280 Gb of sequence data. A later analysis re-examined previously published TCR beta repertoires from 610 or so donors and added high-resolution HLA genotyping to investigate patterns of TCR occurrence. The study combined high-throughput TCR immunosequencing, statistical association of individual TCRs with disease status, and machine learning to predict cytomegalovirus infection status. An early release covering about 600 HLA-typed donors comprised approximately 300 gigabases of sequencing data and tens of millions of unique TCR sequences. Four or five DR-DQ haplotypes were handled as single units for association and clustering, since linkage in the cohort was strong. The number of typed donors differed by locus: 629-630 for A, B, C, DRB1 and DQB1; 522 for DQA1; 600 to 610 for DPA1; and 450 to 480 for DPB1. Of the approximately 400 genotyped donors, about 80% fell in the genetic ancestry cluster associated with self-reported Caucasian donors. Across some 400 genotyped donors of the cohort, an average of roughly 200,000 unique TCR beta nucleotide sequences per donor were sequenced, and around 19% of those sequences were non-productive. Genome-wide SNP genotypes for about three fifths of the roughly 700 donors were used in a later genetic analysis, which treated that subset as a discovery cohort. Using immunosequencing, the study profiled T cell repertoires from fewer than 850 subjects and related those repertoires to cytomegalovirus serostatus. All discovery cohort repertoires had been generated on a single sequencing platform. An earlier analysis of several hundred of the donors applied high-throughput TCR beta sequencing to assess whether each TCR beta V gene segment acted as functional or pseudogenic. The study was designed to test whether signatures of past pathogen exposure could be identified by cataloging public T cell receptors. HLA typing included class I and class II loci at four-digit resolution. In the later analysis, no new phenotypic data were used to find candidate immune exposures; instead, reliance was placed on TCR beta sequences and their occurrence across donors. In addition to the first cohort of 666 subjects, a separate validation cohort of approximately 130 different subjects was used. Donor age, sex, ethnicity and CMV serostatus were compiled alongside the repertoire data.

Libraries were built with the immunoSEQ multiplex PCR assay. The multiplex PCR relied on a mix of 60 forward primers for TCR Vbeta segments and 13 reverse primers for TCR Jbeta segments. The CDR3 region of rearranged TCR beta genes was amplified from genomic DNA by a multiplex PCR assay. The amplified TCR beta libraries were sequenced on the Illumina HiSeq System as 87-base-pair reads. On the authors' methods: A later analysis tallied tens of millions of unique TCR beta chains across the 640 or so repertoires, and approximately 12 million of those chains were shared by two or more donors. A nearest-neighbor algorithm error-corrected the raw reads and collapsed the reads into unique sequences, merging closely related sequences to remove PCR and sequencing errors. To assign V, D and J gene segments, CDR3 sequences were aligned to IMGT reference sequences. For a sequence to be retained, at least a six-nucleotide match to both a V gene segment and a J gene segment was required. A rearrangement was called productive if the CDR3 had no stop codons and remained in frame with V and J, and every other rearrangement was called non-productive. Following IMGT convention, CDR3 was defined as the stretch from the second conserved V-encoded cysteine up to the conserved J-encoded phenylalanine. In an earlier analysis of more than 550 of the donors, sequences lacking an unambiguous match to a single V gene segment were excluded. In an earlier analysis of approximately 550 of the donors, V segments were called functional above 56.7% productive rearrangements and were called segregating when the between-donor standard deviation exceeded 5%. A statistical classification framework was built to diagnose cytomegalovirus status from the catalog of TCR beta chain sequences. A later analysis assigned V and J genes by comparing TCR nucleotide sequences with IMGT/GENE-DB human TR gene sequences. A later analysis assigned CDR3 sequences and most-parsimonious VDJ recombination scenarios with the TCRdist pipeline. In a later analysis, each TCR beta chain was defined by its CDR3 amino acid sequence together with its V-gene family, and reads without a unique V-gene family were excluded. As a way to deal with suspected cross-contamination and a sequencing artifact, a later analysis dropped 450 to 600 nucleotide sequences that were highly shared and had low generation probability. A later analysis calculated a clonal expansion index for each public chain from normalized within-repertoire ranks of inferred template counts. In a later analysis, generation probabilities were computed with a VDJ recombination model fitted to out-of-frame rearrangements, and the resulting probabilities were checked against IGoR. In a later analysis, TCR-TCR, TCR-HLA and TCR-CMV co-occurrence was scored with hypergeometric tests, and a repertoire-size bias correction was applied to TCR pairs. False discovery rates were estimated in a later analysis by permuting HLA or CMV assignments 20 times. In a later analysis, co-occurring TCRs were grouped using DBSCAN, with TCRdist sequence similarity added in when clustering inside HLA-allele-positive subsets. Co-occurrence clustering excluded repertoires with fewer than 30,000 or more than 120,000 public chains, plus five with anomalous nucleotide sharing. The source is immuneACCESS, and TCRdb retained only in-frame sequences with V and J called. Part of the clones is not carried over; for the studies checked, unresolved V genes explain less than half of this, and the remainder is unexplained. The V and J calls and clone size were taken over from that table, and D and trimming were inferred from the DNA. Within this sample are roughly 170,000 clones, with 80% of them counted one time only. The ten largest account for 0.65% of the sample.

V drops 6 bases and J drops 4 bases, leaving 7 bases in between. Reading the germline V gene gives CDR1 SNHLY and CDR2 FYNNEI. The CDR3 spans 12 residues, from the cysteine through the phenylalanine. Only the CDR3 region is kept as DNA, spanning 36 bases read in frame from base 1. On this clone: The target of this receptor is not known. Per-base qualities were not stored, and no clone one base away is much larger.

The cohort comprised 550 to 700 healthy bone marrow donors. Cohort members were all nominally healthy when sampled, although unrecorded immune exposures were likely present. The donor tested CMV seronegative, placing the donor among the 352 seronegative members of the cohort. Each donor provided a peripheral blood sample, and peripheral blood mononuclear cells were used for TCR beta sequencing. Genomic DNA was extracted from the blood cell samples with the Qiagen DNeasy Blood Extraction Kit. Paper-wide results and their limitations: Compared with the 666-donor mean, donors in an Asian-associated ancestry cluster had fewer N-insertions in productive TCRs, according to a later genetic analysis. Only TCR beta chains were sequenced in this cohort, and the absence of alpha or paired-chain data limited detectable features. In the study, approximately 150 TCR beta chains were listed as associated with cytomegalovirus. A cluster of highly shared sequence variants was judged likely to be a technical artifact of the sequencing pipeline. Compared with equally common non-associated chains, HLA-associated TCR beta chains in a later analysis were more clonally expanded and had lower generation probabilities. Strong co-occurrence of HLA alleles, especially DR and DQ, made assigning TCR associations to individual alleles difficult. The 87-base-pair reads could not distinguish some IMGT-functional V segments, including TRBV6-2 and TRBV6-3, so those segments were excluded. Across donors, most TCR sequences were observed very rarely, whereas some public TCRs were present in many individuals. Because counts were too low, roughly 18 rarely observed V segments, including chromosome 9 orphons, were left out of the earlier analysis of some 640 of the donors. Linkage disequilibrium might explain the correlated functional status among segregating V segments, but an unknown experimental factor could not be ruled out. In a later genetic analysis, a missense DCLRE1C variant was associated with V-gene and J-gene trimming of TCR beta chains, and the association was replicated in an independent cohort. It was suggested by the authors that the approach could potentially be generalized to other disease states and immunological phenotypes. A further reported finding was that TCR beta sequences accurately predicted the HLA-A and HLA-B alleles for most subjects in the first cohort. Presence/absence analyses assumed roughly uniform sequencing depth across donors, an assumption that may not hold. Cytomegalovirus status was reported to be diagnosed by the classifier with high specificity and sensitivity in both the original and validation cohorts. The only immune exposure information available for the cohort was CMV serostatus. Most CMV-associated TCR beta chains appeared to be HLA-restricted in a later analysis, and the HLA associations seemed to be driven largely by CMV exposure. In an earlier analysis of some 500 of the donors, most TCR beta V segments appeared in productive rearrangements about 87% or about 30% of the time, broadly matching IMGT annotations. In a later analysis, some 18,000 TCR beta sequences were associated with specific HLA alleles at a false discovery rate of 0.05. In a later analysis, several top co-occurrence clusters were reported to appear linked to parvovirus B19, influenza, CMV and Epstein-Barr virus. HLA typing was unavailable for some donors at each locus, so association tests used only the typed subset. A later analysis found that TCR association rates varied across HLA loci, with DRB1 alleles showing the most associated TCRs and HLA-C alleles the fewest. A few of the identified cytomegalovirus-associated TCR beta chains were confirmed in vitro to be specific for cytomegalovirus antigens.

Here the chain combines TRBV2 and TRBJ2-1, with no confident D gene call. This clonotype originated in a boy aged 5-17 years in good health and CMV-seronegative. Sequenced sample: PBMCs. The DNA sequence reads TGTGCCAGCAGGGCACAGTACAATGAGCAGTTCTTC. Translated, this is CASRAQYNEQFF.